Below are 29 T cell receptor beta chains sequenced from a single sample in a study of blood T cell repertoires in COVID-19 (dated by TCRdb to 2020 to 2021). Library construction relied on the immunoSEQ multiplex PCR assay. Held by TCRdb, this immuneACCESS table contains in-frame sequences only and omits some clones. Under half of the omission traces to an unresolved V gene where checked; the cause of the rest is unknown. For this sample there are some 50,000 clones; approximately 90% appear just once. The ten largest clones add up to over 25% of the sample. Source material: peripheral blood. These receptors came from a human donor in a cohort sampled during active COVID-19.

The chain couples TRBV7-9 to TRBJ2-5, with unresolved D. This CDR3 has 15 amino acids. Germline V gene lookup returns CDR1 SEHNR and CDR2 FQNEAQ (reference sequence). V lost 1 base and J 4 bases, leaving 13 bases between the germline ends. In DNA form, the CDR3 reads TGTGCCAGCAGCTTAGGTATTGAGCAGGTAGAGACCCAGTACTTC. Encoded protein: CASSLGIEQVETQYF.

The chain couples TRBV5-1 to TRBJ2-7, with 9 positions matching TRBD2. Germline V CDR1 and CDR2: SGHRS, YFSETQ. The CDR3 loop spans 19 amino acids. Unmatched junction bases numbered 24, after V lost 2 bases and J lost 9 bases. CDR3 sequence reads: CASSLRPSGASPLPTGQYF. The CDR3 DNA sequence: TGCGCCAGCAGCTTACGGCCTAGCGGGGCCAGCCCTCTACCTACGGGGCAGTACTTC.

This chain links TRBV2 with TRBJ2-1, with 11 bases fitting TRBD2. J gave up 8 bases and V 5 bases, and 5 bases lay outside the gene matches. The CDR3 extends over 14 amino acids. The germline CDR1 and CDR2 sequences are SNHLY and FYNNEI. CDR3 DNA sequence: TGTGCCAGCAGTTCTAGCGGGGGGCTAGATGAGCAGTTCTTC. This codes for CASSSSGGLDEQFF.

The chain carries TRBV5-5 and TRBJ2-7, with TRBD1 matching over 10 bases. The CDR3 consists of 13 residues. Germline loops: CDR1 SGHKS, CDR2 YYEKEE (reference sequence). V dropped 2 bases and J dropped 6; count of bases not matched to a gene: 2. CDR3 protein: CASSFDRGPEQYF. The CDR3 DNA reads as TGTGCCAGCAGCTTTGACAGGGGGCCCGAGCAGTACTTC.

This clone has only a few counts. V is TRBV11-3 and J is TRBJ2-2; possibly TRBD1 for D (6 bases). Trimming removed 1 base at V and 5 bases at J, with 8 bases between. This CDR3 spans 14 amino acids. Germline V gene data show CDR1 as SGHNT and CDR2 as YENEEA. CDR3 protein: CASSLGGLTGELFF. The CDR3, as DNA: TGTGCCAGCAGCTTAGGGGGGCTAACCGGGGAGCTGTTTTTT.

This chain joins TRBV18 and TRBJ1-6, with a tentative D call TRBD1 (5 bases). Per the germline V gene, CDR1 is KGHSH and CDR2 is LQKENI. V lost 2 bases and J 6 bases, leaving 11 bases between the germline ends. The CDR3 has 15 residues. CDR3 loop: CASSPGADFNSPLHF. The CDR3 nucleotides read TGTGCCAGCTCACCAGGGGCAGATTTTAATTCACCCCTCCACTTT.

This clone was seen once. CDR3 residues: CASSPGLAGLRTGEQYF. The CDR3 coding sequence is TGTGCCAGCAGCCCAGGACTAGCGGGGCTGAGGACGGGTGAGCAGTACTTC. The chain joins TRBV5-6 to TRBJ2-7, with 12 nucleotides matching TRBD2. V shed 4 bases and J 7 bases; nucleotides not matched to a gene: 15. The germline V gene encodes CDR1 SGHDT and CDR2 YYEEEE. The CDR3 has 17 amino acids. Complete variable domain (other parts from reference TRBV5-6 and TRBJ2-7): DAGVTQSPTHLIKTRGQQVTLRCSPKSGHDTVSWYQQALGQGPQFIFQYYEEEERQRGNFPDRFSGHQFPNYSSELNVNALLLGDSALYLCASSPGLAGLRTGEQYFGPGTRLTVT.

This chain uses TRBV6-6 with TRBJ2-7, with 9 bases that match TRBD1. Germline CDR1 and CDR2: MNHNY and SVGAGI (reference sequence). V dropped 6 bases and J dropped 7; count of bases not matched to a gene: 10. The CDR3 totals 14 residues. The CDR3 region is CASRGQGPLREQYF. CDR3 DNA: TGTGCCAGCAGGGGACAGGGACCACTACGAGAGCAGTACTTC.

V and J are TRBV2 and TRBJ2-5; the D gene is possibly TRBD1 (5 bases). This CDR3 is built from 14 residues. The V end lost 6 bases, the J end lost 0 bases, and 11 bases lay between the germline ends. Germline-derived CDR1 and CDR2 are SNHLY and FYNNEI. Written as DNA, the CDR3 is TGTGCCAGCAGCCCCGACAGAAACCAAGAGACCCAGTACTTC. It specifies CASSPDRNQETQYF.

The rearrangement joins TRBV7-3 to TRBJ2-3; TRBD1 aligns across 8 bases. After removal of 4 bases from V and 2 bases from J, the junction contained 2 bases not matched to a gene. The CDR3 is 14 residues long. Germline V gene sequence: CDR1 SGHTA, CDR2 FQGTGA. The CDR3 here is CASSSGQATDTQYF. CDR3 bases: TGTGCCAGCAGCTCGGGACAGGCCACAGATACGCAGTATTTT.

The chain uses TRBV6-5 and TRBJ1-1, with D possibly being TRBD1 (6 bases). The germline CDR1 and CDR2 sequences are MNHEY and SVGAGI. The CDR3 totals 15 residues. Trimming shortened V by 4 bases and J by 10 bases, and 22 bases separated the two germline ends. The CDR3 protein is CASSSPETAVTGAFF. The CDR3 nucleotides are TGTGCCAGCAGTTCCCCCGAGACGGCCGTGACAGGAGCTTTCTTT.

This clone was seen just once. The rearrangement links TRBV6-2 or TRBV6-3 to TRBJ2-4; 8 bases align to TRBD2. After removal of 2 bases from V and 9 bases from J, the junction contained 3 bases not matched to a gene. There are 13 residues in the CDR3. Germline V lookup: CDR1 MNHEY, CDR2 SVGEGT. CDR3: CASSYAGGGIQYF. CDR3 bases: TGTGCCAGCAGTTACGCGGGGGGAGGCATTCAGTACTTC.

This chain links TRBV10-3 with TRBJ1-1, with a weak D call TRBD1 (5 bases). The CDR3 has 14 amino acids. Trimming took off 2 bases at V and 4 bases at J, with 11 bases between the two ends. CDR1 ENHRY and CDR2 SYGVKD come from the germline V gene. In DNA form, the CDR3 reads TGTGCCATCAGTGAGCAAGGGGTCATCACTGAAGCTTTCTTT. Translated, it gives CAISEQGVITEAFF.

This rearrangement joins TRBV6-1 to TRBJ2-7; D ambiguous. Trimming removed 2 bases at V and 2 bases at J, with 13 bases between. CDR1 MNHNS and CDR2 SASEGT come from the germline V gene. The CDR3 is made up of 15 amino acids. CDR3 nucleotide sequence: TGTGCCAGCAGTGAATGGTCAGAAACTACCTACGAGCAGTACTTC. Translating it yields CASSEWSETTYEQYF.

The rearrangement uses TRBV5-1 and TRBJ2-1, with 8 bases aligning to TRBD1. Germline lookup yields CDR1 SGHRS and CDR2 YFSETQ. The J segment lost 1 base and the V segment lost 0 bases, leaving 3 bases of the junction unmatched. The CDR3 is made up of 16 amino acids. Here the CDR3 reads CASSLGQGASYNEQFF. CDR3 DNA: TGCGCCAGCAGCTTGGGGCAGGGGGCATCCTACAATGAGCAGTTCTTC. The variable domain in full, with the rest retrieved from reference TRBV5-1 and TRBJ2-1, is KAGVTQTPRYLIKTRGQQVTLSCSPISGHRSVSWYQQTPGQGLQFLFEYFSETQRNKGNFPGRFSGRQFSNSRSEMNVSTLELGDSALYLCASSLGQGASYNEQFFGPGTRLTVL.

V gene TRBV3-1 (or the pseudogene TRBV3-2) combines with J gene TRBJ2-5; maybe TRBD1 (5 bases). With 3 bases removed from V and 5 bases from J, the gap between germline ends came to 16 bases. CDR3 length: 15 amino acids. Looked up from germline, CDR1 is LGHDT and CDR2 is YNNKEL (reference sequence). The CDR3 loop is CASSHFAGRRETQYF. As DNA, the CDR3 is TGTGCCAGCAGCCACTTTGCAGGGCGCAGGGAGACCCAGTACTTC.

This chain connects TRBV6-1 to TRBJ2-7, with 11 bases fitting TRBD1. The CDR3 contains 15 residues. The germline V gene encodes CDR1 MNHNS and CDR2 SASEGT. V shed 0 bases and J 4 bases; nucleotides not matched to a gene: 2. The CDR3 here is CASSEAGTGGYEQYF. CDR3 DNA sequence: TGTGCCAGCAGTGAAGCGGGGACAGGGGGATACGAGCAGTACTTC.

The V call is TRBV5-6, the J call TRBJ2-2, with D maybe TRBD1 (6 bases). The ends were cut back, 2 bases at V and 5 bases at J, with 16 bases in the middle. This CDR3 contains 16 residues. Germline V gives CDR1 SGHDT, CDR2 YYEEEE. Written as DNA, the CDR3 is TGTGCCAGCAGCTTTGTGAGCAGGGGCCGAACCGGGGAGCTGTTTTTT. Translation: CASSFVSRGRTGELFF.

J is TRBJ2-5 and V is TRBV15, with TRBD2 identical over 7 bases. This CDR3 has 15 residues. Per germline, CDR1 LNHNV and CDR2 YYDKDF (reference sequence). Losses at the gene ends were 0 bases for V and 1 base for J; bases not matched to a gene: 2. The CDR3 DNA follows: TGTGCCACCAGCAGAGATCGGGGGGTCCAAGAGACCCAGTACTTC. Amino acids: CATSRDRGVQETQYF.

This sequence joins TRBV30 and TRBJ1-2; 7 bases map to TRBD1. CDR1 is GTSNPN and CDR2 is SVGIG in the germline V gene (reference sequence). The V segment lost 0 bases and the J segment 5 bases; nucleotides outside the gene matches: 6. This CDR3 has 14 amino acids. As DNA, the CDR3 is TGTGCCTGGAGTGTAGGGGGACAGAGATATGGCTACACCTTC. Translating it yields CAWSVGGQRYGYTF.

The chain employs TRBV6-6 and TRBJ1-2; D gene ambiguous. Germline CDR1 and CDR2: MNHNY and SVGAGI (reference sequence). The CDR3 runs 13 residues. The V end was cut by 6 bases, the J end by 3 bases, with 11 bases between. CDR3 DNA: TGTGCCAGCAGACCAGACAAGGACTATGGCTACACCTTC. Translated: CASRPDKDYGYTF.

This clone was counted only a few times. V is TRBV7-2 and J is TRBJ2-7, with 11 bases aligning to TRBD1. The germline V gene encodes CDR1 SGHTA and CDR2 FQGNSA. The trim removed 5 bases at V and 7 bases at J, leaving 7 bases unmatched. CDR3 size: 14 residues. For the CDR3, the DNA is TGTGCCAGCAGCCGGGACAGGGGGACTTGGGAGCAGTACTTC. Translation gives CASSRDRGTWEQYF.

This clone was recorded only once. V gene TRBV2 combines with J gene TRBJ2-1; 11 bases are a match to TRBD1. The germline CDR1 and CDR2 sequences are SNHLY and FYNNEI. CDR3 size: 15 residues. V was clipped by 5 bases and J by 4 bases; unmatched bases: 4. The CDR3 DNA reads TGTGCCAGCAGTCCTGGACAGGGGGCATACAATGAGCAGTTCTTC. It encodes CASSPGQGAYNEQFF.

The chain couples TRBV5-1 to TRBJ2-5; D may be TRBD1 (5 bases). V was cut by 9 bases and J by 7 bases, with 19 bases left in between. CDR3 length: 13 amino acids. Germline CDR1 SGHRS, CDR2 YFSETQ. CDR3 amino acids: CATSDGPQGTQYF. The CDR3 DNA sequence: TGCGCCACTTCGGACGGCCCGCAGGGGACCCAGTACTTC.

The V gene is TRBV21-1, the J gene TRBJ2-7; the table assigns TRBD1, which was not confirmed against the DNA. TRBV21-1 constitutes a pseudogene. The CDR3 is made up of 15 amino acids. The CDR3 bases are TGTGCCAGCAGCAGACGACAGGGGGATCCCTACGAGCAGTACTTC. Its translation: CASSRRQGDPYEQYF.

The chain combines TRBV4-1 with TRBJ1-5; 8 bases agree with TRBD1. Trimming at V came to 3 bases and at J to 2 bases, leaving 6 bases not matched to a gene. The germline V gene encodes CDR1 MGHRA and CDR2 YSYEKL. The CDR3 extends over 16 amino acids. CDR3 in amino acids: CASSQGRGLRNQPQHF. The DNA of the CDR3 is TGCGCCAGCAGCCAGGGCAGGGGGCTTCGCAATCAGCCCCAGCATTTT.

This chain joins TRBV18 and TRBJ1-5; D uncertain. The CDR3 loop spans 13 amino acids. Germline loops: CDR1 KGHSH, CDR2 LQKENI. Trimming pared 0 bases from V and 6 bases from J, leaving 6 bases between. CDR3 protein: CASSPPAAQPQHF. CDR3 DNA sequence: TGTGCCAGCTCACCACCTGCGGCTCAGCCCCAGCATTTT.

This clone was recorded once. The V and J genes are TRBV18 and TRBJ2-7, with TRBD2 matching over 9 bases. The trim removed 0 bases at V and 4 bases at J, leaving 1 base unmatched. The CDR3 length is 14 residues. CDR1 KGHSH and CDR2 LQKENI come from the germline V gene. The CDR3 here is CASSPPSGGYEQYF. The CDR3 region has the DNA TGTGCCAGCTCACCACCTAGCGGGGGATACGAGCAGTACTTC.

The V and J genes are TRBV7-9 and TRBJ2-3, with D perhaps TRBD1 or TRBD2 (9 bases each). CDR1 SEHNR and CDR2 FQNEAQ come from the germline V gene (reference sequence). The CDR3 consists of 19 residues. V lost 4 bases to trimming and J lost 2 bases, with 25 bases between them. The CDR3 spells CASSSGQGDLAGTTDTQYF. In DNA form, the CDR3 reads TGTGCCAGCAGCTCGGGACAGGGTGACCTAGCGGGAACCACAGATACGCAGTATTTT.